This passage covers 6 T cell receptor beta chains from one sample sequenced in a study of blood T cell repertoires in COVID-19. Some clones are missing from TCRdb's copy, which holds only in-frame ones; the method was immunoSEQ multiplex PCR. The data contain about 110,000 clones, roughly four fifths of them singletons. The sequenced sample was peripheral blood. The receptors originated from a woman between 70 and 85 years old with acute or convalescent COVID-19.

This chain connects TRBV28 to TRBJ1-6; D unclear. The CDR3 is 12 residues long. V was trimmed by 6 bases and J by 4 bases, leaving 4 bases between them. Germline V lookup: CDR1 MDHEN, CDR2 SYDVKM. The CDR3 sequence: CASRLYNSPLHF. CDR3 coding DNA: TGTGCCAGCAGACTGTATAATTCACCCCTCCACTTT. Together with reference TRBV28 and TRBJ1-6, the CDR3 gives the full variable domain: DVKVTQSSRYLVKRTGEKVFLECVQDMDHENMFWYRQDPGLGLRLIYFSYDVKMKEKGDIPEGYSVSREKKERFSLILESASTNQTSMYLCASRLYNSPLHFGNGTRLTVT.

This clone was seen once. The chain is built from TRBV9 and TRBJ1-4; 7 bases are shared with TRBD1. V gave up 0 bases and J gave up 5 bases; unmatched junction bases: 4. Per germline, CDR1 SGDLS and CDR2 YYNGEE. This CDR3 spans 15 amino acids. The CDR3 here is CASSVEGAWNEKLFF. CDR3 bases: TGTGCCAGCAGCGTAGAGGGGGCTTGGAATGAAAAACTGTTTTTT.

The chain links TRBV28 to TRBJ1-5, with TRBD1 matching over 7 bases. Germline trimming cut 1 base from V and 0 bases from J; bases unmatched to any gene: 6. CDR1 is MDHEN and CDR2 is SYDVKM in the germline V gene. This CDR3 is 17 amino acids long. CDR3 region: CASSLYPTGTSNQPQHF. In DNA form, the CDR3 reads TGTGCCAGCAGTTTATACCCGACAGGGACTAGCAATCAGCCCCAGCATTTT.

The chain has TRBV18 and TRBJ1-3; D remains ambiguous. Trimming took off 2 bases at V and 0 bases at J, with 17 bases between the two ends. From germline, CDR1 is KGHSH and CDR2 LQKENI. The CDR3 runs to 18 residues. In DNA form, the CDR3 reads TGTGCCAGCTCACCATCGCAGAGAGCGTCCGGCTCTGGAAACACCATATATTTT. It specifies CASSPSQRASGSGNTIYF.

The chain has TRBV5-8 and TRBJ1-5; 9 nucleotides match TRBD1. Germline loops: CDR1 SGHTS, CDR2 YDEGEE. The CDR3 covers 15 residues. V dropped 4 bases and J dropped 6; count of bases not matched to a gene: 8. The CDR3 sequence: CASSPGQGRIQPQHF. The CDR3, as DNA: TGTGCCAGCAGCCCCGGACAGGGGAGAATTCAGCCCCAGCATTTT.

The chain's CDR3 is CASSIGRRGDSPLHF. Here the CDR3 DNA reads TGTGCCAGTAGTATCGGCAGGCGGGGTGATTCACCCCTCCACTTT. The chain is built from TRBV19 and TRBJ1-6; D uncertain. The ends were cut back, 3 bases at V and 8 bases at J, with 14 bases in the middle. The germline CDR1 and CDR2 sequences are LNHDA and SQIVND (reference sequence). This CDR3 is 15 amino acids long.